This T cell receptor (beta chain) was observed in a study of cytomegalovirus exposure and HLA in healthy donors (dated by TCRdb to about 2017). At the level of the whole study: An earlier analysis of 587 of the donors reported 276 Gb of sequence data and 117 million unique TCR beta sequences obtained from 180 million or so T cells. Typing coverage varied by locus: roughly 620-640 donors for A, B, C, DRB1 and DQB1; under 550 for DQA1; more than 600 for DPA1; some 470 for DPB1. Donor age, sex, ethnicity and CMV serostatus were collected together with the repertoire data. HLA typing included class I and class II loci at four-digit resolution. Among roughly 400 genotyped donors of the cohort, an average of 235,054 unique TCR beta nucleotide sequences were sequenced per donor, around a sixth of them non-productive. A later genetic analysis took genome-wide SNP genotypes for about three fifths of the 666 donors and used that subset as a discovery cohort. The later analysis used no new phenotypic data to find candidate immune exposures, relying instead on TCR beta sequences and their occurrence across donors. The study aimed to test whether signatures of past pathogen exposure could be identified by cataloging public T cell receptors. Of the roughly 400 genotyped donors, about 80% fell in the genetic ancestry cluster associated with self-reported Caucasian donors. Besides the first cohort of around 700 subjects, a separate validation cohort made up of over 95 different subjects was used. Because of strong linkage in the cohort, five DR-DQ haplotypes were treated as single units for association and clustering. To predict cytomegalovirus infection status, the study combined high-throughput TCR immunosequencing, statistical association of individual TCRs with disease status, and machine learning. In a later analysis, previously published TCR beta repertoires from about 670 donors were re-analyzed and high-resolution HLA genotyping was added so that TCR occurrence patterns could be studied. To decide whether each TCR beta V gene segment behaved as functional or pseudogenic, an earlier analysis of some 600 of the donors relied on high-throughput TCR beta sequencing. Using immunosequencing, the study profiled T cell repertoires from some 670 subjects and related those repertoires to cytomegalovirus serostatus. Every repertoire in the discovery cohort had been generated on one and the same sequencing platform. About 330 gigabases of sequencing data and 70 million to 95 million unique TCR sequences made up an early release that covered roughly 670 HLA-typed donors. Summary of the overall study and its limitations: A cluster of highly shared sequence variants was judged likely to be a technical artifact of the sequencing pipeline. The study listed 170 or so TCR beta chains as associated with cytomegalovirus. Most TCR sequences were seen in very few donors, while some public TCRs were found in many individuals. A later analysis found that HLA-associated TCR beta chains were more clonally expanded and had lower generation probabilities than equally common non-associated chains. A later analysis found that TCR association rates varied across HLA loci, with DRB1 alleles showing the most associated TCRs and HLA-C alleles the fewest. The cohort was sequenced for TCR beta chains only, and without alpha or paired-chain data the features that could be detected were limited. Some IMGT-functional V segments, including TRBV6-2 and TRBV6-3, could not be distinguished by the 87-base-pair reads and were therefore excluded. A further reported finding was that TCR beta sequences accurately predicted the HLA-A and HLA-B alleles for most subjects in the first cohort. Most CMV-associated TCR beta chains appeared to be HLA-restricted in a later analysis, and the HLA associations seemed to be driven largely by CMV exposure. Broadly in line with IMGT annotations, most TCR beta V segments showed up in productive rearrangements about 87% or about 30% of the time in an earlier analysis of about 500 of the donors. Three of the identified cytomegalovirus-associated TCR beta chains were confirmed in vitro to be specific for cytomegalovirus antigens. The classifier was reported to diagnose cytomegalovirus status with high specificity and sensitivity in both the original cohort and the validation cohort. It was suggested by the authors that the approach could potentially be generalized to other disease states and immunological phenotypes. CMV serostatus was the only immune exposure information available for the cohort. Roughly uniform sequencing depth across donors was assumed in presence/absence analyses, although this assumption may not hold. According to a later genetic analysis, donors in an Asian-associated ancestry cluster had fewer N-insertions in productive TCRs than the approximately 610-donor mean. Specific HLA alleles were associated with 16,951 TCR beta sequences at a false discovery rate of 0.05 in a later analysis. Several of the top co-occurrence clusters appeared to be linked to parvovirus B19, influenza, CMV and Epstein-Barr virus, according to a later analysis. Assigning TCR associations to individual alleles was difficult when HLA alleles, especially DR and DQ, strongly co-occurred. Because HLA typing was missing for some donors at each locus, association tests included only the typed subset. Linkage disequilibrium might explain the correlated functional status among segregating V segments, but an unknown experimental factor could not be ruled out. In a later genetic analysis, a missense DCLRE1C variant was associated with V-gene and J-gene trimming of TCR beta chains, and the association was replicated in an independent cohort. Because counts were too low, about 18 rarely observed V segments, including chromosome 9 orphons, were excluded from the earlier analysis of 587 of the donors.

From the cysteine through the phenylalanine, the CDR3 covers 13 amino acids. This entry keeps only the CDR3 DNA: 39 bases, framed from base 1. At the junction V is shortened by 6 bases and J by 5 bases, with 14 bases in between. Via the germline V gene, CDR1 is MNHNS and CDR2 SASEGT. Library method: the immunoSEQ multiplex PCR assay. A mixture of 60 forward primers for TCR Vbeta segments and 13 reverse primers for TCR Jbeta segments was used in the multiplex PCR. The CDR3 region of rearranged TCR beta genes was amplified from genomic DNA by a multiplex PCR assay. The Illumina HiSeq System was used to sequence the amplified TCR beta libraries as 87-base-pair reads. The authors' analysis ran thus. Across the roughly 600 repertoires, a later analysis counted 80 million or so unique TCR beta chains, around 11 million of which were shared by at least two donors. To remove PCR and sequencing errors, raw reads were error-corrected and collapsed into unique sequences using a nearest-neighbor algorithm that merged closely related sequences. To assign V, D and J gene segments, CDR3 sequences were aligned to IMGT reference sequences. For a sequence to be retained, at least a six-nucleotide match to both a V gene segment and a J gene segment was required. Rearrangements were called productive when the CDR3 lacked stop codons and stayed in frame with V and J; all others were non-productive. CDR3 was defined according to IMGT convention as the region running from the second conserved V-encoded cysteine to the conserved J-encoded phenylalanine. The earlier analysis of 450 to 750 of the donors excluded any sequence lacking an unambiguous match to a single V gene segment. An earlier analysis of several hundred of the donors classified V segments as functional when productive rearrangements were above 56.7% and as segregating when the standard deviation between donors was above 5%. A statistical classification framework was built to diagnose cytomegalovirus status from the catalog of TCR beta chain sequences. In a later analysis, TCR nucleotide sequences were compared against IMGT/GENE-DB human TR gene sequences so that V and J genes could be assigned. The TCRdist pipeline was used in a later analysis to assign CDR3 sequences and most-parsimonious VDJ recombination scenarios. In a later analysis, each TCR beta chain was defined by its CDR3 amino acid sequence together with its V-gene family, and reads without a unique V-gene family were excluded. A later analysis removed several hundred highly shared, low-generation-probability nucleotide sequences to deal with suspected cross-contamination and a sequencing artifact. For each public chain, a later analysis derived a clonal expansion index from normalized ranks of inferred template counts within each repertoire. Generation probabilities in a later analysis came from a VDJ recombination model fitted to out-of-frame rearrangements, and those results were checked against IGoR. In a later analysis, TCR-TCR, TCR-HLA and TCR-CMV co-occurrence was scored with hypergeometric tests, and a repertoire-size bias correction was applied to TCR pairs. A later analysis estimated false discovery rates by permuting HLA or CMV assignments 20 times. In a later analysis, co-occurring TCRs were grouped using DBSCAN, with TCRdist sequence similarity added in when clustering inside HLA-allele-positive subsets. Co-occurrence clustering excluded repertoires with fewer than 30,000 or more than 120,000 public chains, plus five with anomalous nucleotide sharing. Sourced from immuneACCESS, this table was stored by TCRdb with only in-frame sequences that have V and J called. A share of the clones is absent; for the studies checked, an unresolved V gene accounts for under half, and the remainder has no known explanation. V, J and clone size derive from that table, while D and trimming were established from the DNA sequence. Across this sample there are about 180,000 clones, with around 80% seen only once. The ten top clones hold 0.69% of the sample.

This clone has a handful of counts. Its specific antigen is unknown. No base quality information exists; no much larger clone differs at one position. The cohort consisted of 600 or so healthy bone marrow donors. At the time of sampling, all cohort members were nominally healthy, though unrecorded immune exposures were likely present. The donor tested CMV seronegative and was one of the 352 seronegative cohort members. A peripheral blood sample was collected from each donor, and TCR beta sequencing was performed on peripheral blood mononuclear cells. Genomic DNA was extracted from the blood cell samples with the Qiagen DNeasy Blood Extraction Kit.

In this chain, TRBV6-1 is recombined with TRBJ2-7, and perhaps TRBD1 as D gene, on 5 matching bases. Sequences were obtained from PBMCs. This sequence originates from a woman aged 40 to 50 in good health and CMV-seronegative. DNA sequence: TGTGCCAGCAGCCTATCAGGGTTAAACGAGCAGTACTTC. Its protein reads: CASSLSGLNEQYF.